This note documents a single T cell receptor (beta chain) sequence. Its antigen is as yet unknown. This specimen belongs to a study of cytomegalovirus exposure and HLA in healthy donors. General study results and limits: It was likely that a cluster of highly shared sequence variants was a sequencing artifact. The productive fraction for most TCR beta V segments was about 90% or about 30% in an earlier analysis.

PCR involved 60 Vbeta and 13 Jbeta primers. TCRdb keeps only in-frame clones here, not all; method: immunoSEQ multiplex PCR. The table shows approximately 290,000 clones, with 80% occurring only once. The CDR3 covers 12 residues. Germline V lookup: CDR1 MDHEN, CDR2 SYDVKM. Sample: PBMCs. The rearrangement links TRBV28 to TRBJ1-1; 10 nucleotides align to TRBD1. The receptor was derived from a girl aged 2 to 10 in good health and CMV-seronegative. The CDR3 region is CVSRDRGTEAFF. The CDR3 DNA follows: TGTGTTAGTAGGGACAGGGGAACTGAAGCTTTCTTT.